One T cell receptor beta chain is described in this entry. What it binds is not known. This sample stems from a study of OX40 agonist ivuxolimab in advanced cancers. General study points: The average count of expanded clones was higher among CD8+ T cells than among CD4+. The study observed clonal expansion of CD4+ and CD8+ blood T cells by week 6 at 0.1 to 3.0 mg/kg. The authors did not determine the antigen specificity of the expanded peripheral T cells.

Trimming shortened V by 4 bases and J by 4 bases, and 17 bases separated the two germline ends. This CDR3 has 15 residues. CDR1 is SGHDT and CDR2 is YYEEEE in the germline V gene. Exclusion applied to patients with autoimmune disease history or systemic immunosuppression. Libraries were prepared by immunoSEQ multiplex PCR; TCRdb keeps only in-frame clonotypes and omits some of them. The sample consists of tens of thousands of clones, more than 70% of them appearing once. The gene calls are TRBV5-6 and TRBJ1-1; the D gene is possibly TRBD1 (6 bases). The TCR sequence derives from an adult with an advanced solid tumor such as melanoma, head and neck, liver or kidney cancer. The material sequenced was CD4+ or CD8+ T cells sorted from blood, taken in a trial of the OX40 agonist ivuxolimab. The CDR3 is CASSTSRTGLTEAFF. CDR3 coding DNA: TGTGCCAGCAGCACATCCCGAACAGGGCTCACTGAAGCTTTCTTT.